These 15 T cell receptor beta chains came from one sample sequenced in a study of T cells expressing NK-cell markers. TCRdb re-called the 5' RACE reads and shows each CDR3 protein once, DNA omitted. The table lists fewer than 300,000 distinct CDR3 sequences. Sequencing was carried out using blood T cells: a sorted CD56 or NKG2C T cell subset, CD4+ or CD8+ T cells, or bulk PBMC T cells (not recorded which). The receptors originated from a woman aged 18 to 75 in good health.

The chain has TRBV7-8 and TRBJ2-5; TCRdb selects TRBD1, and the lack of DNA leaves this call unchecked. Germline V gene lookup returns CDR1 SGHVS and CDR2 FQNEAQ. The length of the CDR3 is 16 residues. The CDR3 protein is CASSLVLGSGEETQYF. The full variable domain, rest sourced from reference TRBV7-8 and TRBJ2-5, is GAGVSQSPRYKVAKRGQDVALRCDPISGHVSLFWYQQALGQGPEFLTYFQNEAQLDKSGLPSDRFFAERPEGSVSTLKIQRTQQEDSAVYLCASSLVLGSGEETQYFGPGTRLLVL.

The chain has TRBV12-3 or TRBV12-4 and TRBJ2-3; the D call of TRBD1 rests on TCRdb alone, since no DNA is present to check it. This CDR3 comprises 16 residues. CDR3 region: CASRPRGWGATDTQYF.

The rearrangement joins TRBV20-1 to TRBJ2-5; TCRdb lists TRBD2, though no DNA is available to test this call. CDR3 size: 15 residues. Germline V gene lookup returns CDR1 DFQATT and CDR2 SNEGSKA (reference sequence). The CDR3 reads CSASLGIAGQETQYF.

The chain has TRBV3-1 and TRBJ1-5. CDR1 and CDR2 (germline): LGHDT, YNNKEL (reference sequence). This CDR3 spans 11 amino acids. CDR3 in amino acids: CASSQGPAQHF.

This chain connects TRBV10-3 to TRBJ1-1; TCRdb picks TRBD1, but there is no DNA to check that call. CDR3 size: 12 residues. Per germline, CDR1 ENHRY and CDR2 SYGVKD. The CDR3 loop is CAISEPGGRAFF.

The CDR3: CASLWGSTDTQYF. The chain carries TRBV7-2 and TRBJ2-3. The CDR3 has 13 amino acids. Germline V CDR1 and CDR2: SGHTA, FQGNSA. Using reference TRBV7-2 and TRBJ2-3 for the parts outside the CDR3, the full variable domain is GAGVSQSPSNKVTEKGKDVELRCDPISGHTALYWYRQSLGQGLEFLIYFQGNSAPDKSGLPSDRFSAERTGGSVSTLTIQRTQQEDSAVYLCASLWGSTDTQYFGPGTRLTVL.

The chain links TRBV10-3 to TRBJ1-5. The CDR3 contains 11 residues. Germline V gene data show CDR1 as ENHRY and CDR2 as SYGVKD. CDR3 protein: CATQGPGPQHF.

The rearrangement uses TRBV30 and TRBJ2-1; TCRdb selects TRBD2, and the lack of DNA leaves this call unchecked. The CDR3 sequence is 14 residues long. The germline V gene encodes CDR1 GTSNPN and CDR2 SVGIG (reference sequence). CDR3 loop: CAWASGVSYNEQFF. Full variable domain (outside the CDR3, taken from reference TRBV30 and TRBJ2-1): SQTIHQWPATLVQPVGSPLSLECTVEGTSNPNLYWYRQAAGRGLQLLFYSVGIGQISSEVPQNLSASRPQDRQFILSSKKLLLSDSGFYLCAWASGVSYNEQFFGPGTRLTVL.

The chain combines TRBV14 with TRBJ2-3; the TCRdb D gene call, TRBD2, has no DNA to confirm it. The CDR3 spans 17 residues. The germline gives CDR1 SGHDN, CDR2 FVKESK. The CDR3 spells CASSQDFGSLPLDTQYF.

The chain employs TRBV3-1 and TRBJ2-6. CDR3 length equals 16 residues. Germline V gene data show CDR1 as LGHDT and CDR2 as YNNKEL (reference sequence). The CDR3 sequence is CASSQATSSGANVLTF.

V usage is TRBV28 and J usage is TRBJ1-4. This CDR3 region has 14 residues. Per germline, CDR1 MDHEN and CDR2 SYDVKM. CDR3 sequence reads: CASTRNGANEKLFF. Supplemented by reference TRBV28 and TRBJ1-4, the full variable domain reads DVKVTQSSRYLVKRTGEKVFLECVQDMDHENMFWYRQDPGLGLRLIYFSYDVKMKEKGDIPEGYSVSREKKERFSLILESASTNQTSMYLCASTRNGANEKLFFGSGTQLSVL.

The chain couples TRBV25-1 to TRBJ2-7; TCRdb's D gene call, TRBD2, goes unchecked for lack of DNA. The germline CDR1 and CDR2 sequences are MGHDK and SYGVNS. There are 16 residues in the CDR3. CDR3 residues: CASSARTSGRGLEQYF.

The V and J genes are TRBV4-2 and TRBJ1-2; TCRdb lists TRBD1, though no DNA is available to test this call. The germline V gene encodes CDR1 LGHNA and CDR2 YNFKEQ. This CDR3 region has 16 residues. The CDR3 reads CASSQNPGQGAGGYTF.

The chain combines TRBV20-1 with TRBJ2-3; the D call from TCRdb, TRBD1, cannot be confirmed without DNA. This CDR3 region has 14 residues. CDR1 is DFQATT and CDR2 is SNEGSKA in the germline V gene (reference sequence). This chain's CDR3 is CSATTGSVSDTQYF.

The V gene is TRBV11-2, the J gene TRBJ2-2. Per the germline V gene, CDR1 is SGHAT and CDR2 is FQNNGV. The CDR3 runs 16 residues. CDR3 residues: CASSLRLKSNTGELFF. The full variable domain, with the rest looked up from reference TRBV11-2 and TRBJ2-2, is EAGVAQSPRYKIIEKRQSVAFWCNPISGHATLYWYQQILGQGPKLLIQFQNNGVVDDSQLPKDRFSAERLKGVDSTLKIQPAKLEDSAVYLCASSLRLKSNTGELFFGEGSRLTVL.